Listed below are T cell receptor beta chains from one sample, sequenced in a study of cytomegalovirus exposure and HLA in healthy donors. Produced via immunoSEQ multiplex PCR; TCRdb's table is partial and in-frame only. The sample shows approximately 65,000 clones, roughly 95% of them seen only once. Sample: PBMCs. These receptors originate from a woman aged 18-29 years in good health and CMV-seropositive. The CDR3 runs from the conserved cysteine through the conserved F or W. The D gene is left open where the match is weak. Clone size, where shown, is once, few, many, or a class for clones that have expanded.

clone_size j_call d_call v_call cdr3_aa cdr3_nt
once TRBJ2-7 TRBD2 TRBV25-1 CASRYYGLAGGYEQYF TGTGCCAGCAGGTATTATGGACTAGCGGGAGGCTACGAGCAGTACTTC
NA TRBJ2-7 TRBD1 TRBV27 CASSSGQLSSYEQYF TGTGCCAGCAGCTCGGGACAGTTAAGCTCCTACGAGCAGTACTTC
NA TRBJ2-1 NA TRBV5-4 CASSLGSVAYNEQFF TGTGCCAGCAGCTTGGGATCGGTCGCCTACAATGAGCAGTTCTTC
NA TRBJ2-3 NA TRBV7-3 CASSPQGGAVTQYF TGTGCCAGCAGCCCACAGGGAGGGGCGGTTACGCAGTATTTT
NA TRBJ2-7 TRBD1 TRBV7-8 CASSLRDSSYEQYF TGTGCCAGCAGTTTGAGGGACAGCTCCTACGAGCAGTACTTC
NA TRBJ2-7 NA TRBV30 CAWSVQFEQYF TGTGCCTGGAGTGTACAGTTCGAGCAGTACTTC
once TRBJ1-2 NA TRBV4-3 CASSAFRAGINYGYTF TGCGCCAGCAGCGCTTTTCGGGCAGGGATAAACTATGGCTACACCTTC
NA TRBJ2-1 TRBD2 TRBV15 CATNRPGGPYNEQFF TGTGCCACCAACCGACCGGGAGGGCCCTACAATGAGCAGTTCTTC
NA TRBJ1-1 NA TRBV25-1 CASSDRNTEAFF TGTGCCAGCAGTGATAGGAACACTGAAGCTTTCTTT
once TRBJ2-7 NA TRBV4-3 CASSLSALGDYEQYF TGCGCCAGCAGCCTCTCGGCCCTCGGAGACTACGAGCAGTACTTC
NA TRBJ1-2 NA TRBV19 CASSIDPGTKNYGYTF TGTGCCAGTAGTATAGATCCCGGGACAAAAAACTATGGCTACACCTTC
once TRBJ2-2 NA TRBV6-6 CASKAPPGELFF TGTGCCAGCAAAGCGCCTCCCGGGGAGCTGTTTTTT
NA TRBJ2-1 TRBD2 TRBV9 CASSVDGEGEQFF TGTGCCAGCAGCGTAGATGGGGAGGGTGAGCAGTTCTTC
NA TRBJ2-3 NA TRBV11-3 CASSSRTSQADTQYF TGTGCCAGCAGCTCCCGAACGTCCCAGGCAGATACGCAGTATTTT
NA TRBJ1-4 NA TRBV10-1 CASSFPQGSGKLFF TGCGCCAGCAGCTTCCCCCAGGGGTCGGGAAAACTGTTTTTT
few TRBJ2-6 NA TRBV9 CASSAQGSGANVLTF TGTGCCAGCAGCGCACAGGGTTCGGGGGCCAACGTCCTGACTTTC
NA TRBJ2-7 TRBD1 TRBV19 CASSIGATGAGGEQYF TGTGCCAGTAGTATAGGGGCGACAGGGGCAGGAGGAGAGCAGTACTTC
NA TRBJ1-2 NA TRBV19 CASSISDSRWYGYTF TGTGCCAGTAGTATTAGTGACAGCCGCTGGTATGGCTACACCTTC
NA TRBJ2-2 NA TRBV19 CASSVTVAPTGELFF TGTGCCAGTAGTGTAACAGTGGCGCCCACCGGGGAGCTGTTTTTT
NA TRBJ2-2 TRBD2 TRBV9 CASRTSGTGELFF TGTGCCAGCAGGACTAGCGGAACCGGGGAGCTGTTTTTT
NA TRBJ2-1 NA TRBV28 CANCGALVYEQFF TGTGCCAACTGTGGGGCCCTCGTCTATGAGCAGTTCTTC
NA TRBJ2-7 NA TRBV30 CAWKRNPYEQYF TGTGCCTGGAAGAGGAACCCCTACGAGCAGTACTTC
once TRBJ2-2 TRBD2 TRBV7-3 CASRPGLADTNTGELFF TGTGCCAGCAGACCGGGACTAGCGGACACGAACACCGGGGAGCTGTTTTTT
few TRBJ2-7 NA TRBV11-3 CASSPPGWEQYF TGTGCCAGCAGCCCCCCGGGGTGGGAGCAGTACTTC
NA TRBJ2-1 TRBD2 TRBV28 CASSLNLLLAGRPMGNEQFF TGTGCCAGCAGTTTAAATTTATTGCTAGCGGGAAGACCTATGGGGAATGAGCAGTTCTTC
NA TRBJ2-7 NA TRBV27 CASSLSGMGYEQYF TGTGCCAGCAGTTTATCCGGGATGGGGTACGAGCAGTACTTC
once TRBJ2-7 NA TRBV30 CAWRGRGPTYEQYF TGTGCCTGGAGAGGCAGGGGCCCGACCTACGAGCAGTACTTC
NA TRBJ2-7 TRBD2 TRBV7-6 CASSLARTSFQPYEQYF TGTGCCAGCAGCTTAGCGCGGACTAGCTTTCAACCCTACGAGCAGTACTTC
NA TRBJ2-5 TRBD2 TRBV15 CATSRVGGGRARETQYF TGTGCCACCAGCAGAGTTGGGGGCGGGAGGGCCCGAGAGACCCAGTACTTC
NA TRBJ1-1 NA TRBV28 CASTFGGGSTEAFF TGTGCCAGTACCTTCGGCGGCGGGAGCACTGAAGCTTTCTTT
few TRBJ1-5 NA TRBV30 CAWSVEAGNQPQHF TGTGCCTGGAGTGTAGAGGCAGGCAATCAGCCCCAGCATTTT